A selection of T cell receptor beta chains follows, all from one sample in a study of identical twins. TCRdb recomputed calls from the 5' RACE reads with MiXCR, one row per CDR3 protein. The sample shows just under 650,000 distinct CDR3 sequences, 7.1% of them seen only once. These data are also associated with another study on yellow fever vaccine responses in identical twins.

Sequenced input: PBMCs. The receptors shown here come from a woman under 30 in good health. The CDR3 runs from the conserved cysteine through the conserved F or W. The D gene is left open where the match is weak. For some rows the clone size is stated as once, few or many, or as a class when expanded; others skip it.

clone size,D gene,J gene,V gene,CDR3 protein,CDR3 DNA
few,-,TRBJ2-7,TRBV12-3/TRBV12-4,CASSSVLHEQYF,TGTGCCAGCAGTTCGGTCTTACACGAGCAGTACTTC
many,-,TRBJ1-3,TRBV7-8,CASSLGSLSGTGNTIYF,TGTGCCAGCAGCTTAGGATCTCTGTCGGGGACTGGAAACACCATATATTTT
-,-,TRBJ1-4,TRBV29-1,CSVLVIVGEKLFF,TGCAGCGTTCTTGTCATCGTTGGCGAAAAACTGTTTTTT
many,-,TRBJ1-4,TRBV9,CASSVGGESDEKLFF,TGTGCCAGCAGCGTAGGAGGGGAATCGGATGAAAAACTGTTTTTT
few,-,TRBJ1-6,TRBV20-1,CSASAEGAINNSPLHF,TGCAGTGCTAGCGCGGAGGGTGCTATTAATAATTCACCCCTCCACTTT
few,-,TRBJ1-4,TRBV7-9,CASSFGRGWEKLFF,TGTGCCAGCAGCTTCGGCAGGGGTTGGGAAAAACTGTTTTTT
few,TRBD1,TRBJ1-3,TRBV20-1,CSARLPPGGSGNTIYF,TGCAGTGCTAGACTCCCGCCAGGGGGCTCTGGAAACACCATATATTTT
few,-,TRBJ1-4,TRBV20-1,CSATALWATDNEKLFF,TGCAGTGCTACCGCTTTGTGGGCCACCGATAATGAAAAACTGTTTTTT
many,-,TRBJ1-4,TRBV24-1,CATSDSRATNEKLFF,TGTGCCACCAGTGACTCGCGTGCAACTAATGAAAAACTGTTTTTT
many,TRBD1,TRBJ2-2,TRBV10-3,CAISESGQGAGELFF,TGTGCCATCAGTGAGTCGGGACAGGGCGCCGGGGAGCTGTTTTTT
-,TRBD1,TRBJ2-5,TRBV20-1,CSAPGQDETQYF,TGCAGTGCTCCTGGACAGGACGAGACCCAGTACTTC
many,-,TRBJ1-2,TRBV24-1,CATSSRSYGYTF,TGTGCCACCAGTTCTCGAAGCTATGGCTACACCTTC
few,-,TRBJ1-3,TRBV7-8,CASSGSWHSGNTIYF,TGTGCCAGCAGCGGTAGTTGGCACTCTGGAAACACCATATATTTT
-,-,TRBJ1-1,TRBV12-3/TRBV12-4,CASSRRDVFF,TGTGCCAGCAGTAGGCGCGATGTTTTCTTT
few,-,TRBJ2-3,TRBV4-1,CASSQVGAGTDTQYF,TGCGCCAGCAGCCAAGTTGGGGCAGGCACAGATACGCAGTATTTT
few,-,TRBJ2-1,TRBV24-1,CATSERYLGESYNEQFF,TGTGCCACCAGTGAGAGATACTTGGGGGAGAGCTACAATGAGCAGTTCTTC
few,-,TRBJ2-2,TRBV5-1,CASSPGLGGITGELFF,TGCGCCAGCAGCCCAGGACTAGGGGGGATCACCGGGGAGCTGTTTTTT
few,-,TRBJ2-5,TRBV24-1,CATSAGDLNQETQYF,TGTGCCACCAGTGCGGGGGACTTGAACCAAGAGACCCAGTACTTC
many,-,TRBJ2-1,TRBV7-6,CASSVGGQHPQFF,TGTGCCAGCAGCGTAGGGGGGCAGCACCCCCAGTTCTTC
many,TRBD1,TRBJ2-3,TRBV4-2,CASSLDRVADTQYF,TGTGCCAGCAGTTTGGACAGGGTGGCAGATACGCAGTATTTT
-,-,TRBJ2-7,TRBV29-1,CSVEVVGPNYEQYF,TGCAGCGTTGAGGTCGTCGGACCGAACTACGAGCAGTACTTC
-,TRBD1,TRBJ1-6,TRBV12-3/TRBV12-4,CASSSGQGAGSPLHF,TGTGCCAGCAGTTCGGGACAGGGGGCGGGTTCACCCCTCCACTTT
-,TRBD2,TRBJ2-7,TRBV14,CASSPSAGMSYEQYF,TGTGCCAGCAGCCCGTCAGCGGGGATGTCCTACGAGCAGTACTTC
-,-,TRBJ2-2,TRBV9,CASSVAITPNTGELFF,TGTGCCAGCAGCGTAGCAATCACTCCGAACACCGGGGAGCTGTTTTTT
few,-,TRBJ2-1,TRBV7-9,CASSLARGLRGNEQFF,TGTGCCAGCAGCTTAGCGAGGGGCCTAAGGGGCAATGAGCAGTTCTTC
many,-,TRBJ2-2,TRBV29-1,CSVSGTNTGELFF,TGCAGCGTTAGTGGGACAAACACCGGGGAGCTGTTTTTT
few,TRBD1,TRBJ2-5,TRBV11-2,CASSSWDRGDEETQYF,TGTGCCAGCAGCTCCTGGGACAGGGGAGACGAGGAGACCCAGTACTTC
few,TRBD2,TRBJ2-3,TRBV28,CASSLWGSGRGTDTQYF,TGTGCCAGCAGTTTATGGGGTAGCGGGAGAGGCACAGATACGCAGTATTTT
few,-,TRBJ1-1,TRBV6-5,CASSYRTADTEAFF,TGTGCCAGCAGTTACCGGACAGCCGACACTGAAGCTTTCTTT
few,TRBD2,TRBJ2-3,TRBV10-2,CASSVGGGGTDTQYF,TGCGCCAGCAGTGTTGGCGGGGGGGGCACAGATACGCAGTATTTT
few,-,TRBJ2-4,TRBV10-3,CAISDSATEYF,TGTGCCATCAGTGATTCAGCAACTGAGTACTTC
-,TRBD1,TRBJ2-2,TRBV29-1,CSVDDRGHSDTGELFF,TGCAGCGTGGACGACAGGGGGCATTCGGACACCGGGGAGCTGTTTTTT
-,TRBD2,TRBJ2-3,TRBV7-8,CASSLWAGVSTDTQYF,TGTGCCAGCAGCTTATGGGCGGGGGTGAGCACAGATACGCAGTATTTT
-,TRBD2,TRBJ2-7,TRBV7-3,CASSLTAGLAGDEQYF,TGTGCCAGCAGCTTAACCGCTGGACTAGCGGGAGACGAGCAGTACTTC
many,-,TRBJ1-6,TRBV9,CASSPRTERMSYNSPLHF,TGTGCCAGCAGCCCCCGGACGGAAAGGATGTCCTATAATTCACCCCTCCACTTT
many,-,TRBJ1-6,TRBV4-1,CASSQNGNTGGYSPLHF,TGCGCCAGCAGCCAAAATGGAAACACTGGGGGGTATTCACCCCTCCACTTT
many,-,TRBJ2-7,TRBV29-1,CSVVKGKGEQYF,TGCAGCGTTGTGAAGGGAAAGGGCGAGCAGTACTTC
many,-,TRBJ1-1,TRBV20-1,CSAPSSDSMNTEAFF,TGCAGTGCCCCTTCCTCGGACAGCATGAACACTGAAGCTTTCTTT